This is a list of T cell receptor beta chains from one sample in a study of blood T cell repertoires in COVID-19. Some clones are missing from TCRdb's copy, which holds only in-frame ones; the method was immunoSEQ multiplex PCR. The table records around 180,000 clones, roughly 84% of them present only once. The sequencing input was peripheral blood. The receptors shown here come from a human donor in a cohort sampled during active COVID-19. The CDR3 runs from the conserved cysteine through the conserved F or W. A D gene is named only where the DNA matches it firmly. Only part of the rows carry a size: once, few, many, or a class if the clone is expanded.

NA	TRBV18	NA	TRBJ1-1	TGTGCCAGCTCACCTCGGAACACTGAAGCTTTCTTT	CASSPRNTEAFF
NA	TRBV7-8	NA	TRBJ1-1	TGTGCCAGCAGCTTAGGAGTCCGGGTTGGATCGAGTGAAGCTTTCTTT	CASSLGVRVGSSEAFF
TRBD2	TRBV7-2	once	TRBJ2-2	TGTGCCAGCAGCTTAACTAGCGGGGGAACCATAAACACCGGGGAGCTGTTTTTT	CASSLTSGGTINTGELFF
NA	TRBV4-3	NA	TRBJ1-4	TGCGCCAGCAGCCTAGAGGGGAGGAGTAATGAAAAACTGTTTTTT	CASSLEGRSNEKLFF
NA	TRBV21-1	NA	TRBJ2-1	TGTGCCAGCAGCGCCCCCGGGACTAGCGGGGAGAGCTCCTACAATGAGCAGTTCTTC	CASSAPGTSGESSYNEQFF
TRBD2	TRBV6-2/TRBV6-3	NA	TRBJ2-2	TGTGCCAGCAGTTACCCAAAGCGGGGGGCCGGGGAGCTGTTTTTT	CASSYPKRGAGELFF
TRBD2	TRBV19	NA	TRBJ2-7	TGTGCCAGTAGTACGGGACTAGCGGGAGGTTCCTACGAGCAGTACTTC	CASSTGLAGGSYEQYF
NA	TRBV9	NA	TRBJ1-4	TGTGCCAGCAGCGTAGGGACGGGGGTAGAAAAACTGTTTTTT	CASSVGTGVEKLFF
NA	TRBV28	NA	TRBJ1-5	TGTGCCAGCAGGGCGGGGCAGGGCGGAAATCAGCCCCAGCATTTT	CASRAGQGGNQPQHF
NA	TRBV3-1/TRBV3-2	NA	TRBJ2-7	TGTGCCAGCAGCTCCGGTGGCGAGCAGTACTTC	CASSSGGEQYF
TRBD1	TRBV7-9	NA	TRBJ1-2	TGTGCCAGCAGCCGAGGACAGGAAAACTATGGCTACACCTTC	CASSRGQENYGYTF
NA	TRBV4-1	NA	TRBJ1-3	TGCGCCAGCAGCCAACTCCCAGGAGGGCCTGGAAACACCATATATTTT	CASSQLPGGPGNTIYF
TRBD1	TRBV16	NA	TRBJ2-7	TGTGCCAGCACTACCCGGACAGGGTTATCCTACGAGCAGTACTTC	CASTTRTGLSYEQYF
NA	TRBV20-1	NA	TRBJ2-7	TGCAGTGCTAGTGTCCCCGGGACACCCCCCTTTGAGCAGTACTTC	CSASVPGTPPFEQYF
NA	TRBV19	few	TRBJ1-1	TGTGCCAGTAGCAGGACTGAAGCTTTCTTT	CASSRTEAFF
TRBD2	TRBV29-1	NA	TRBJ2-5	TGCAGCGTTGAAGAGGGACTAGGAGGAGAGACCCAGTACTTC	CSVEEGLGGETQYF
TRBD2	TRBV7-7	NA	TRBJ2-7	TGTGCTAGCAGCGCGACGGGAGGTTACGAGCAGTACTTC	CASSATGGYEQYF
TRBD1	TRBV6-2/TRBV6-3	once	TRBJ1-1	TGTGCCAGCAGCCTACAGGGGACGAACACTGAAGCTTTCTTT	CASSLQGTNTEAFF
NA	TRBV28	NA	TRBJ1-5	TGTGCCAGCAGTCTTTATAGCAATCAGCCCCAGCATTTT	CASSLYSNQPQHF
TRBD2	TRBV9	NA	TRBJ2-2	TGTGCCAGCAGCGGAGGACTAGCGGGGAGGAACACCGGGGAGCTGTTTTTT	CASSGGLAGRNTGELFF
NA	TRBV6-5	once	TRBJ1-1	TGTGCCAGCAGTTACTCGAGCAGGGGTCGTTCGGAAGCTTTCTTT	CASSYSSRGRSEAFF
NA	TRBV6-5	once	TRBJ2-5	TGTGCCAGCAGAGCAGCGGGTTTAAGGGAGACCCAGTACTTC	CASRAAGLRETQYF
NA	TRBV5-3	NA	TRBJ1-2	TGTGCCAGAAGCTTACCGGGTGGCTACACCTTC	CARSLPGGYTF
TRBD2	TRBV4-1	NA	TRBJ2-1	TGCGCCAGCAGCCAAGACGGACTAGCGGGCCTTAGCTCCTACAATGAGCAGTTCTTC	CASSQDGLAGLSSYNEQFF
NA	TRBV7-9	NA	TRBJ2-7	TGTGCCAGCAGTCCACAGGGTAATTCTGGTTTGGAGCAGTACTTC	CASSPQGNSGLEQYF
NA	TRBV5-6	NA	TRBJ1-5	TGTGCCAGCAGCTTGCAGGACAGAGGCCGCAATCAGCCCCAGCATTTT	CASSLQDRGRNQPQHF
NA	TRBV7-9	NA	TRBJ2-7	TGTGCCAGCAGCTTAGTACGGGGGGCGAGCGACGAGCAGTACTTC	CASSLVRGASDEQYF
NA	TRBV7-2	NA	TRBJ1-5	TGTGCCAGCAGCCTACAGGGTAATCAGCCCCAGCATTTT	CASSLQGNQPQHF
NA	TRBV18	NA	TRBJ1-3	TGTGCCAGCTCACCCGGGACACCAAGCTCTGGAAACACCATATATTTT	CASSPGTPSSGNTIYF
NA	TRBV5-5	NA	TRBJ2-5	TGTGCCAGCAGCCAGTGGCAGGGCCAAGAGACCCAGTACTTC	CASSQWQGQETQYF
NA	TRBV6-5	NA	TRBJ1-6	TGTGCCAGCAAACCGGGAAATTCACCCCTCCACTTT	CASKPGNSPLHF
NA	TRBV12-1	NA	TRBJ2-2	TGTGCCAGCAGCTTTGGGACAGGGTACGGGGAGCTGTTTTTT	CASSFGTGYGELFF
NA	TRBV5-1	NA	TRBJ1-4	TGCGCCAGCAGCTTGCTATACGCTAATGAAAAACTGTTTTTT	CASSLLYANEKLFF
TRBD2	TRBV9	NA	TRBJ2-3	TGTGCCAGCAGCGTAGCCGGGACTAGCAGGTCCACAGATACGCAGTATTTT	CASSVAGTSRSTDTQYF
NA	TRBV5-8	NA	TRBJ1-4	TGTGCCAGCAGCCAAAATACAGGGTTTAATGAAAAACTGTTTTTT	CASSQNTGFNEKLFF
NA	TRBV6-2/TRBV6-3	NA	TRBJ2-4	TGTGCCAGCAGTCCCGGGGAGAAAAACATTCAGTACTTC	CASSPGEKNIQYF
TRBD2	TRBV6-6	NA	TRBJ2-3	TGTGCCAGCAGCCTTACTAGCGGGAGTGGGTATACGCAGTATTTT	CASSLTSGSGYTQYF
TRBD2	TRBV3-1/TRBV3-2	NA	TRBJ2-3	TGTGCCAGCAGCCGCTTGGCTAGCGGGGCTAGCACAGATACGCAGTATTTT	CASSRLASGASTDTQYF
NA	TRBV13	NA	TRBJ2-5	TGTGCCAGCAGCCGTGGGGGGGGCTGGGGAGGCACCCAGTACTTC	CASSRGGGWGGTQYF
TRBD1	TRBV27	NA	TRBJ2-7	TGTGCCACCGCGGGACAGGGCTTATACGAGCAGTACTTC	CATAGQGLYEQYF
TRBD1	TRBV11-2	NA	TRBJ2-2	TGTGCCAGCAGCTTCCAGGGGGCGATCACCGGGGAGCTGTTTTTT	CASSFQGAITGELFF
NA	TRBV4-3	NA	TRBJ1-4	TGCGCCAGCAGCCAAGATCTAACGAAACTGTTTTTT	CASSQDLTKLFF
NA	TRBV3-1/TRBV3-2	NA	TRBJ2-4	TGTGCCAGCAGCGCCAGCGGGAACATTCAGTACTTC	CASSASGNIQYF
NA	TRBV3-1/TRBV3-2	NA	TRBJ2-7	TGTGCCAGCAGCCAACGGACATACGAGCAGTACTTC	CASSQRTYEQYF
NA	TRBV29-1	NA	TRBJ2-7	TGCAGCGTTGGGACAGTAGTTACCTACGAGCAGTACTTC	CSVGTVVTYEQYF
TRBD1	TRBV28	NA	TRBJ1-2	TGTGCCAGCAGTTTAGACAGGGGCCGGGGCTACACCTTC	CASSLDRGRGYTF